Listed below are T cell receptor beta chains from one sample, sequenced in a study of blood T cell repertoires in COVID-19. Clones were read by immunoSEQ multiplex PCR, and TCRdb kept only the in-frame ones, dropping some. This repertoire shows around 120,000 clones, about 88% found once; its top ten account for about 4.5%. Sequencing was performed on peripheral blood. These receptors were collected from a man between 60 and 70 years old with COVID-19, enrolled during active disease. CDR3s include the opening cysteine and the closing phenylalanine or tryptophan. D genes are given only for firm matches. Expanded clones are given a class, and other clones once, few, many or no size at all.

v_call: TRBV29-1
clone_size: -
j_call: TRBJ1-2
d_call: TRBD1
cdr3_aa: CSVSTGSDDGYTF
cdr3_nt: TGCAGCGTCTCGACAGGGTCAGATGATGGCTACACCTTC

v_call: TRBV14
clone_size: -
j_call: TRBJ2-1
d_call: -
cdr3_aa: CASSQDSYNEQFF
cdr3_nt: TGTGCCAGCAGCCAAGACAGCTACAATGAGCAGTTCTTC

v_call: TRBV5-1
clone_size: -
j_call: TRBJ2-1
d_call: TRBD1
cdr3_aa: CASSLGRGNEQFF
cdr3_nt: TGCGCCAGCAGCTTGGGCAGGGGGAATGAGCAGTTCTTC

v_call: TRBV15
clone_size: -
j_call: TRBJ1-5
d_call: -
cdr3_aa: CATSRDRVRRAYQPQHF
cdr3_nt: TGTGCCACCAGCAGAGATAGAGTGAGGAGGGCTTATCAGCCCCAGCATTTT

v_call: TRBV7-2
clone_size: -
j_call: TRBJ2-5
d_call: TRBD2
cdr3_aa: CASSFTSGRWETQYF
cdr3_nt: TGTGCCAGCAGCTTTACTAGCGGGAGATGGGAGACCCAGTACTTC

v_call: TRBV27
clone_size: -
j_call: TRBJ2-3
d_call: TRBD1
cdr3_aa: CASSFEGAADTQYF
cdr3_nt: TGTGCCAGCAGTTTTGAGGGGGCGGCAGATACGCAGTATTTT

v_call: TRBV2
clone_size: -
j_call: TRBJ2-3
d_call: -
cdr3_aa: CASRGSGRSDTQYF
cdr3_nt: TGTGCCAGCAGGGGATCCGGGAGATCAGATACGCAGTATTTT

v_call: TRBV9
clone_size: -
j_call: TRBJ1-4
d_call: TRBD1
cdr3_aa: CASSASGTVGEKLFF
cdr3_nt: TGTGCCAGCAGCGCATCCGGGACAGTGGGAGAAAAACTGTTTTTT

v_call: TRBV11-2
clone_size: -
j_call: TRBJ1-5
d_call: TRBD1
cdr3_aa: CASSLGQGSGPQHF
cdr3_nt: TGTGCCAGCAGCTTAGGACAGGGGAGCGGGCCCCAGCATTTT

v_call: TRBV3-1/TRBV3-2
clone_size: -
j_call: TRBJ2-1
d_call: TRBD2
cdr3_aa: CASSQPTSGAYNEQFF
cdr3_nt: TGTGCCAGCAGCCAACCGACTAGCGGGGCCTACAATGAGCAGTTCTTC

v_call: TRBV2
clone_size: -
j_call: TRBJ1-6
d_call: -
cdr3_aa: CASRMARESPLHF
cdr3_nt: TGTGCCAGCAGAATGGCCAGGGAATCACCCCTCCACTTT

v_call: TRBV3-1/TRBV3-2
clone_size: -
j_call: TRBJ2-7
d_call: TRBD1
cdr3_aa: CASREGQGASYEQYF
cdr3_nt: TGTGCCAGCAGAGAAGGACAGGGGGCATCCTACGAGCAGTACTTC

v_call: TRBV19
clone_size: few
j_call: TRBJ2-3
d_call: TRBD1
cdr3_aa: CASTQLPGQGADTQYF
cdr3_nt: TGTGCCAGTACACAGTTACCGGGACAGGGGGCGGATACGCAGTATTTT

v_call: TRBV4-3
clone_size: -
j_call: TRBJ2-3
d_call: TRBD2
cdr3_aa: CASSPGLAFTDTQYF
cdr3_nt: TGCGCCAGCAGCCCGGGACTAGCGTTCACAGATACGCAGTATTTT

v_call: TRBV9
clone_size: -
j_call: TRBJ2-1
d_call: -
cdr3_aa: CASSKGDGGYNEQFF
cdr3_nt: TGTGCCAGCAGTAAGGGGGACGGAGGCTACAATGAGCAGTTCTTC

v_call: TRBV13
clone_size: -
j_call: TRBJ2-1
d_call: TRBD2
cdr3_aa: CASSLRFSGRYNEQFF
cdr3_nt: TGTGCCAGCAGCTTAAGGTTTAGCGGGAGGTACAATGAGCAGTTCTTC

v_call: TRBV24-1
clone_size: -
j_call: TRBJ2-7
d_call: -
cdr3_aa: CATRGPQYF
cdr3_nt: TGTGCCACCAGGGGGCCGCAGTACTTC

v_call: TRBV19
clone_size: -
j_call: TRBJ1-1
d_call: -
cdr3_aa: CASSAFVRSAEAFF
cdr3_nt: TGTGCCAGTAGCGCCTTCGTGCGGTCGGCTGAAGCTTTCTTT

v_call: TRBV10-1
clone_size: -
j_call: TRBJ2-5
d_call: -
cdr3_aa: CASSEGLQETQYF
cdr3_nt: TGCGCCAGCAGTGAGGGACTTCAAGAGACCCAGTACTTC

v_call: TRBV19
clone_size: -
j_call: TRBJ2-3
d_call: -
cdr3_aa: CASSDGETSYTDTQYF
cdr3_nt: TGTGCCAGTAGTGACGGGGAGACTTCCTACACAGATACGCAGTATTTT

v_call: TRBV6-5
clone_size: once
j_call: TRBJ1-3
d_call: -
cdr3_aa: CASSYGSLSGNTIYF
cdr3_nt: TGTGCCAGCAGTTACGGCTCCCTCTCTGGAAACACCATATATTTT

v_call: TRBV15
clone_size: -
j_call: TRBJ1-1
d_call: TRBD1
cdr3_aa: CATRTGVMNTEAFF
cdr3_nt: TGTGCCACCCGGACAGGGGTAATGAACACTGAAGCTTTCTTT

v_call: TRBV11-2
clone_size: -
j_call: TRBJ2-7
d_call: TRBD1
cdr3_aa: CASSLWWDRDHEQYF
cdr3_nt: TGTGCCAGCAGCCTATGGTGGGACAGGGACCACGAGCAGTACTTC

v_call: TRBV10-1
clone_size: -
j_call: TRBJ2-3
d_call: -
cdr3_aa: CASSESYTDTQYF
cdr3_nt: TGCGCCAGCAGTGAGAGCTACACAGATACGCAGTATTTT

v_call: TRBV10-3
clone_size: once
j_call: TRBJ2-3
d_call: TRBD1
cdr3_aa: CAISALRGSTDTQYF
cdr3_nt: TGTGCCATCAGTGCCCTCAGGGGGAGCACAGATACGCAGTATTTT